The 20 T cell receptor beta chains below were found in one sample sequenced in a study of cytomegalovirus exposure and HLA in healthy donors. The PCR contained 60 Vbeta and 13 Jbeta primers. The assay was immunoSEQ multiplex PCR, and TCRdb's table has in-frame clones only and misses some. The sample includes under 130,000 clones, more than 9.5% seen only once; the top ten take more than 15%. Material: PBMCs. Receptor source: a man aged 35 to 55 in good health and CMV-seropositive.

This clone has a handful of counts. V is TRBV27 and J is TRBJ1-2, with D unclear. The V gene's germline CDR1 is MNHEY and CDR2 SMNVEV (reference sequence). The ends were cut back, 5 bases at V and 4 bases at J, with 14 bases in the middle. The CDR3 runs 14 residues. The CDR3 loop reads CASSPMERIYGYTF. The CDR3 bases are TGTGCCAGCAGTCCCATGGAGAGAATCTATGGCTACACCTTC.

The V call is TRBV27, the J call TRBJ2-1, with D maybe TRBD1 (6 bases). The V end was cut by 3 bases, the J end by 2 bases, with 20 bases between. This CDR3 spans 18 amino acids. Germline CDR1 reads MNHEY; CDR2 reads SMNVEV (reference sequence). The CDR3 DNA sequence: TGTGCCAGCAGTTTTAAAGGTGGGGGCGGGTATCCCTACAATGAGCAGTTCTTC. This sequence encodes CASSFKGGGGYPYNEQFF.

This clone was recorded a few times. The chain is built from TRBV23-1 and TRBJ2-7; no definite D call. TRBV23-1 is assigned to the ORF class and has an uncertain function. Trimming pared 0 bases from V and 7 bases from J, leaving 13 bases between. This CDR3 comprises 14 residues. Written as DNA, the CDR3 is TGCGCCAGCAGTCAATCGAGGCTACACGAGGAGCAGTACTTC. The encoded protein is CASSQSRLHEEQYF.

This clone has just a few counts. The chain carries TRBV2 and TRBJ2-1; TRBD1 aligns across 10 bases. The CDR3 extends over 14 amino acids. Germline-derived CDR1 and CDR2 are SNHLY and FYNNEI. V lost 5 bases to trimming and J lost 7 bases; unmatched junction nucleotides: 5. DNA of the CDR3: TGTGCCAGCAGTTCCGGGACAGGGGTAAATGAGCAGTTCTTC. Its translation is CASSSGTGVNEQFF.

This clone was detected only a few times. The CDR3 reads CASSHGLAGNTGELFF. In nucleotides, the CDR3 is TGTGCCAGCAGCCATGGACTAGCGGGGAACACCGGGGAGCTGTTTTTT. The rearrangement links TRBV7-3 to TRBJ2-2, with 11 nucleotides matching TRBD2. The CDR3 loop spans 16 amino acids. The V gene end was trimmed by 5 bases and the J gene end by 1 base; junction bases not matched to a gene: 3. Germline values: CDR1 SGHTA, CDR2 FQGTGA.

J is TRBJ2-1 and V is TRBV29-1; D may be TRBD1 (8 bases). The CDR3 runs to 13 residues. Germline-derived CDR1 and CDR2 are SQVTM and ANQGSEA. Trimming left V 5 bases short and J 7 bases short, with 15 bases between. The CDR3 loop reads CSVSGQGGNEQFF. The CDR3, as DNA: TGCAGCGTTTCCGGACAGGGAGGGAATGAGCAGTTCTTC.

This chain uses TRBV10-3 with TRBJ2-7; D is possibly TRBD2 (5 bases). Germline values: CDR1 ENHRY, CDR2 SYGVKD. V lost 6 bases and J 2 bases, leaving 11 bases between the germline ends. The length of the CDR3 is 13 residues. The CDR3 region is CAIRASGAYEQYF. CDR3 DNA sequence: TGTGCCATCAGGGCATCCGGGGCCTACGAGCAGTACTTC.

This clone was counted between two and nine times. The V and J genes are TRBV15 and TRBJ2-1; 9 bases fit TRBD2. J lost 0 bases, V lost 0 bases, and 9 bases had no gene match. The CDR3 runs to 19 residues. Germline V gene data show CDR1 as LNHNV and CDR2 as YYDKDF (reference sequence). CDR3 bases: TGTGCCACCAGCAGAGATGCTGGGGGAGCGGGAGGCTCCTACAATGAGCAGTTCTTC. Its protein is CATSRDAGGAGGSYNEQFF.

The chain employs TRBV5-1 and TRBJ1-2; 7 nucleotides match TRBD1. The CDR3 length is 13 residues. Germline-derived CDR1 and CDR2 are SGHRS and YFSETQ. The V and J ends lost 1 base and 7 bases, in that order; junction bases with no gene match: 4. The CDR3: CASSLKGASGYTF. In nucleotides, the CDR3 is TGCGCCAGCAGCTTGAAGGGGGCTAGTGGCTACACCTTC.

This clone was seen many times. The chain links TRBV30 to TRBJ1-1; possibly TRBD1 for D (5 bases). The V and J ends lost 4 bases and 5 bases respectively, with 11 bases between them. Germline V gene lookup returns CDR1 GTSNPN and CDR2 SVGIG (reference sequence). There are 12 residues in the CDR3. CDR3 amino acids: CAWIRRGTEAFF. The DNA of the CDR3 is TGTGCCTGGATCCGACGGGGGACTGAAGCTTTCTTT.

The chain uses TRBV27 and TRBJ2-1; 9 nucleotides agree with TRBD2. The J segment lost 4 bases and the V segment lost 3 bases, leaving 4 bases of the junction unmatched. The CDR3 has 15 amino acids. Germline CDR1 reads MNHEY; CDR2 reads SMNVEV (reference sequence). The CDR3 spells CASSLAGGAYNEQFF. In DNA, the CDR3 is TGTGCCAGCAGTTTGGCGGGAGGGGCATACAATGAGCAGTTCTTC.

This clone was recorded a few times. V usage is TRBV6-5 and J usage is TRBJ2-5, with D tentatively TRBD2 (7 bases). The ends were cut back, 8 bases at V and 5 bases at J, with 15 bases in the middle. Looked up from germline, CDR1 is MNHEY and CDR2 is SVGAGI. The CDR3 is 13 residues long. The CDR3 sequence is CASARGRGETQYF. Here the CDR3 DNA reads TGTGCCAGCGCAAGGGGGAGGGGGGAGACCCAGTACTTC.

This clone was found a few times. The chain is built from TRBV27 and TRBJ2-2; D is possibly TRBD2 (6 bases). V was clipped by 2 bases and J by 6 bases, with 7 bases between them. This CDR3 region has 13 residues. The germline gives CDR1 MNHEY, CDR2 SMNVEV (reference sequence). Written as DNA, the CDR3 is TGTGCCAGCAGTTTAACGGGGGCCGGGGAGCTGTTTTTT. Its protein is CASSLTGAGELFF.

This clone was counted a few times. V is TRBV10-3 and J is TRBJ2-1; 9 bases match TRBD2. Germline CDR1 reads ENHRY; CDR2 reads SYGVKD. The CDR3 totals 16 residues. J gave up 4 bases and V 0 bases, and 4 bases lay outside the gene matches. CDR3 protein: CAISESSGRRYNEQFF. The CDR3 coding sequence is TGTGCCATCAGTGAGTCAAGCGGGAGGAGGTACAATGAGCAGTTCTTC.

This clone turned up a few times. This chain connects TRBV5-8 to TRBJ1-5; no reliable D call. This CDR3 has 16 amino acids. Germline V gene data show CDR1 as SGHTS and CDR2 as YDEGEE. The germline V and J ends were trimmed by 2 bases and 0 bases, with 12 bases remaining between them. In DNA, the CDR3 is TGTGCCAGCAGCTTATCGACGGGAGTTAGCAATCAGCCCCAGCATTTT. Protein product: CASSLSTGVSNQPQHF.

The J gene is TRBJ2-3, the V gene TRBV10-2, with no clear D. The CDR3 runs to 11 residues. Germline CDR1 reads WSHSY; CDR2 reads SAAADI. Trimming pared 2 bases from V and 7 bases from J, leaving 4 bases between. The CDR3 bases are TGCGCCAGCAGTGAGCAAAATACGCAGTATTTT. This encodes CASSEQNTQYF.

This clone was recorded a few times. The chain is built from TRBV7-2 and TRBJ1-1, with D possibly matching TRBD1 (5 bases). Trimming pared 0 bases from V and 5 bases from J, leaving 10 bases between. There are 14 residues in the CDR3. Germline values: CDR1 SGHTA, CDR2 FQGNSA. The CDR3 loop reads CASSLATTVTEAFF. The CDR3, as DNA: TGTGCCAGCAGCTTAGCGACGACAGTAACTGAAGCTTTCTTT.

This clone was seen a few times. This chain joins TRBV19 and TRBJ1-5, with a weak D call TRBD1 (5 bases). Trimming shortened V by 7 bases and J by 6 bases, and 19 bases separated the two germline ends. Germline V gene data show CDR1 as LNHDA and CDR2 as SQIVND (reference sequence). CDR3 length: 15 amino acids. CDR3 DNA: TGTGCCAGTAACCAACTCGGGGGGGGGATTCAGCCCCAGCATTTT. Translating it yields CASNQLGGGIQPQHF.

The chain carries TRBV19 and TRBJ2-3, with a weak D call TRBD1 (5 bases). This CDR3 contains 15 residues. Trimming took off 7 bases at V and 4 bases at J, with 18 bases between the two ends. Germline V lookup: CDR1 LNHDA, CDR2 SQIVND (reference sequence). Here the CDR3 DNA reads TGTGCCAGTATGAAAGTAGCAGGGTGGGCAGATACGCAGTATTTT. As protein: CASMKVAGWADTQYF.

The sample holds a few counts of this clone. The V call is TRBV13, the J call TRBJ2-5; 7 nucleotides line up with TRBD1. Germline lookup yields CDR1 PRHDT and CDR2 FYEKMQ (reference sequence). CDR3 size: 14 residues. Unmatched junction bases numbered 15, after V lost 6 bases and J lost 11 bases. The CDR3 nucleotides read TGTGCCAGCAGTTACACACAACAGGGGAGTGAGCAGTACTTC. Translated: CASSYTQQGSEQYF.